This TCR beta chain was obtained from a study of T cell repertoires in cytomegalovirus infection. TCRdb passed the reads through MiXCR, listing each CDR3 protein once. The table includes about 740,000 distinct CDR3 sequences, approximately 34% detected once. This clonotype was seen a few times. Germline V gene lookup returns CDR1 GTSNPN and CDR2 SVGIG (reference sequence). The CDR3 totals 12 residues. The V and J ends lost 1 base and 5 bases respectively, with 9 bases between them. The V gene is TRBV30, the J gene TRBJ2-7; D not certain. Sequences were obtained from PBMCs. This receptor was identified in a human donor in good health (CMV status not recorded). Some clones in this sample may be carry-over from other donors' samples. CDR3 in amino acids: CAWSGGIHEQYF. The CDR3 coding sequence is TGTGCCTGGAGTGGTGGCATCCACGAGCAGTACTTC.